The source of this TCR beta chain is a study of cytomegalovirus exposure and HLA in healthy donors. A remark on this clone: Its antigen remains unknown.

PCR primers comprised 60 Vbeta and 13 Jbeta primers. The method was immunoSEQ multiplex PCR; TCRdb's version includes in-frame clones alone and lacks a portion of them. Found here are tens of thousands of clones; the top ten clones hold approximately 2.9%. Study-wide points: TCR beta sequences reportedly predicted the HLA-A and HLA-B alleles of most subjects accurately. In vitro, a few CMV-associated chains proved specific for CMV antigens. Analyses of presence and absence presupposed an approximately uniform sequencing depth across donors.

The sequence was obtained from a man aged 35 to 55 in good health and CMV-seronegative. The sample comprised PBMCs.

This chain's CDR3 is CASLGEGRANYGYTF. The CDR3 DNA reads as TGTGCCAGCCTCGGGGAGGGTCGAGCTAACTATGGCTACACCTTC. The rearrangement links TRBV19 to TRBJ1-2; D gene ambiguous. Trimming took off 9 bases at V and 0 bases at J, with 17 bases between the two ends. Germline V gene data show CDR1 as LNHDA and CDR2 as SQIVND (reference sequence). This CDR3 spans 15 amino acids.